This entry lists 22 T cell receptor beta chains sequenced from one sample in a study of post-analysis software for immune sequencing data. Unique molecular identifiers had been added to the TCR beta cDNA libraries. One entry per CDR3 protein results from TCRdb running MiXCR on the PCR reads. The table lists more than 350,000 distinct CDR3 sequences, roughly 40% of them singletons. No antigens are known for them. Notes on the study in general: Elevated frequency relative to controls characterized four or five TRBV segments in patients, TRBV5-6, TRBV5-1 and TRBV20-1 among them.

The sample comprised blood. The receptors here all came from a girl aged 2-10 years with multiple sclerosis.

This clonotype was detected a few times. An end of the junction differs from the germline gene, which may be a read error. The chain carries TRBV20-1 and TRBJ1-2; D may be TRBD1 (5 bases). Germline V gene lookup returns CDR1 DFQATT and CDR2 SNEGSKA (reference sequence). There are 16 residues in the CDR3. CDR3 DNA sequence: TGCAGTGCTAGAGTGGTGACTCTTAGGGGCAACTATGGCCACACCTTC. This sequence encodes CSARVVTLRGNYGHTF.

CDR3 nucleotides: TGCGCCAGCAGCTTGCCAGCGGGGACCACAGATACGCAGTATTTT. Its protein product is CASSLPAGTTDTQYF. V is TRBV5-1 and J is TRBJ2-3, with 7 positions matching TRBD2. Germline V gene sequence: CDR1 SGHRS, CDR2 YFSETQ. The junction had 4 bases not matched to a gene; V was cut back by 1 base and J by 2 bases. The CDR3 sequence is 15 residues long.

This chain joins TRBV12-3 or TRBV12-4 and TRBJ2-7; D might be TRBD1 or TRBD2, each matching 5 bases. The CDR3 runs 14 residues. V lost 9 bases to trimming and J lost 3 bases, with 18 bases between them. The CDR3 region has the DNA TGTGCCAGTAGTCCAACACGGGGCTTCTACGAGCAGTACTTC. Protein product: CASSPTRGFYEQYF.

There are a few counts of this clonotype. The V gene is TRBV7-2, the J gene TRBJ2-5, with D uncertain. This CDR3 is built from 16 residues. V lost 1 base and J 2 bases, leaving 14 bases between the germline ends. Germline lookup yields CDR1 SGHTA and CDR2 FQGNSA. This chain's CDR3 is CASSLGPHNHQETQYF. In DNA form, the CDR3 reads TGTGCCAGCAGCTTAGGCCCGCATAACCATCAAGAGACCCAGTACTTC.

The chain combines TRBV28 with TRBJ2-1; D might be TRBD1 or TRBD2, each matching 6 bases. Germline CDR1 is MDHEN and CDR2 is SYDVKM. V lost 5 bases to trimming and J lost 6 bases, with 17 bases between them. The CDR3 has 15 amino acids. In nucleotides, the CDR3 is TGTGCCAGCAGTAACCGAGGCTGGGGGGCCAATGAGCAGTTCTTC. Amino acid sequence: CASSNRGWGANEQFF.

This clonotype was counted a few times. This chain connects TRBV6-5 to TRBJ1-2; TRBD1 agrees at 7 bases. The CDR3 runs 12 residues. CDR1 and CDR2 (germline): MNHEY, SVGAGI. Trimming took 6 bases from V and 3 from J; bases not matched to a gene: 1. This chain's CDR3 is CASRTGHYGYTF. CDR3 DNA: TGTGCCAGCAGGACAGGGCACTATGGCTACACCTTC.

The rearrangement links TRBV27 to TRBJ1-2; possibly TRBD1 for D (6 bases). Deletions cut 5 bases from V and 3 bases from J, with 16 bases between. This CDR3 is built from 15 residues. Germline values: CDR1 MNHEY, CDR2 SMNVEV (reference sequence). CDR3 sequence reads: CASSQGQRGYYGYTF. The CDR3 coding sequence is TGTGCCAGCAGTCAAGGACAGAGGGGGTACTATGGCTACACCTTC.

This chain uses TRBV10-3 with TRBJ1-1; D is undetermined. V gave up 11 bases and J gave up 1 base, with 14 bases separating them. CDR1 ENHRY and CDR2 SYGVKD come from the germline V gene. The CDR3 consists of 13 residues. CDR3 residues: CASALQTNTEAFF. In DNA form, the CDR3 reads TGTGCCTCGGCACTGCAAACGAACACTGAAGCTTTCTTT.

This clonotype was counted only a few times. The chain carries TRBV29-1 and TRBJ2-3; possible D gene TRBD2, 6 bases. The CDR3 is made up of 15 amino acids. Germline lookup yields CDR1 SQVTM and CDR2 ANQGSEA. V lost 4 bases and J lost 2, with 16 bases in between. The CDR3 protein is CSVAFLREHTDTQYF. CDR3 DNA: TGCAGCGTTGCGTTTCTCCGGGAGCACACAGATACGCAGTATTTT.

The chain's CDR3 is CSASPRVGSLNTEAFF. The CDR3 coding sequence is TGCAGTGCTAGCCCGCGGGTTGGCAGCCTGAACACTGAAGCTTTCTTT. The genes are TRBV20-1 and TRBJ1-1; D call uncertain. The V end lost 3 bases, the J end lost 0 bases, and 17 bases lay between the germline ends. Germline lookup yields CDR1 DFQATT and CDR2 SNEGSKA (reference sequence). The CDR3 has 16 amino acids.

V gene TRBV6-5 combines with J gene TRBJ1-1; 8 bases line up with TRBD1. The junction had 1 base not matched to a gene; V was cut back by 6 bases and J by 4 bases. CDR1 is MNHEY, CDR2 SVGAGI, per germline. CDR3 length: 12 amino acids. The CDR3 sequence: CASRTGATEAFF. DNA for the CDR3: TGTGCCAGCAGGACAGGGGCCACTGAAGCTTTCTTT.

This clonotype was found a few times. This chain joins TRBV7-2 and TRBJ2-7; D is tentatively TRBD1 or TRBD2 (5 bases each). V was cut by 4 bases and J by 3 bases, with 10 bases left in between. The CDR3 totals 13 residues. The germline gives CDR1 SGHTA, CDR2 FQGNSA. The CDR3: CASSSGPDYEQYF. The CDR3 coding sequence is TGTGCCAGCAGCTCGGGACCGGACTACGAGCAGTACTTC.

This clonotype has a handful of counts. This chain uses TRBV28 with TRBJ1-1; TRBD1 agrees at 8 bases. Germline CDR1 reads MDHEN; CDR2 reads SYDVKM. This CDR3 is 14 amino acids long. V gave up 2 bases and J gave up 5 bases; unmatched junction bases: 4. In DNA, the CDR3 is TGTGCCAGCAGTTTACGGCAGGGGGCAACTGAAGCTTTCTTT. This encodes CASSLRQGATEAFF.

This clonotype was seen more than once but under ten times. The chain combines TRBV7-2 with TRBJ1-2; 7 bases match TRBD1. Germline lookup yields CDR1 SGHTA and CDR2 FQGNSA. V trimming: 2 bases; J trimming: 8 bases; junction bases outside the gene matches: 5. The CDR3 contains 13 residues. CDR3 sequence: CASSLNRGHGYTF. In nucleotides, the CDR3 is TGTGCCAGCAGCTTAAACAGGGGTCACGGCTACACCTTC.

The V call is TRBV3-1, the J call TRBJ1-1, with TRBD1 matching over 7 bases. The V gene end was trimmed by 4 bases and the J gene end by 0 bases; junction bases not matched to a gene: 11. The V gene's germline CDR1 is LGHDT and CDR2 YNNKEL (reference sequence). This CDR3 region has 17 residues. The CDR3 DNA sequence: TGTGCCAGCAGCCTAGCCGGGACAGATATTATGAACACTGAAGCTTTCTTT. Amino acid sequence: CASSLAGTDIMNTEAFF.

The chain links TRBV6-5 to TRBJ2-5; perhaps TRBD1 as D (6 bases). The DNA matches TRBJ2-7 better at its end, which makes the J call doubtful. CDR3 length equals 13 residues. The germline V gene encodes CDR1 MNHEY and CDR2 SVGAGI. CDR3 coding DNA: TGTGCCAGCAAGCAACAGGGAAGGGACGAGCAGTACTTC. Translation gives CASKQQGRDEQYF.

The sample holds a few counts of this clonotype. The rearrangement links TRBV20-1 to TRBJ1-5; tentative D call: TRBD1 (6 bases). V shed 3 bases and J shed 0 bases, with 15 bases lying between them. The V gene's germline CDR1 is DFQATT and CDR2 SNEGSKA (reference sequence). CDR3 length: 16 amino acids. The CDR3 nucleotides read TGCAGTGCTAGTCATCCAGGGGAGGGTAGCAATCAGCCCCAGCATTTT. Its translation: CSASHPGEGSNQPQHF.

The V and J genes are TRBV7-9 and TRBJ2-7, with 10 positions matching TRBD1. The CDR3 totals 16 residues. V dropped 5 bases and J dropped 5; count of bases not matched to a gene: 12. Germline CDR1 and CDR2: SEHNR and FQNEAQ (reference sequence). Here the CDR3 DNA reads TGTGCCAGCAGCCGACATTACCGGGACAGGGGCGACGAGCAGTACTTC. It translates to CASSRHYRDRGDEQYF.

This clonotype was counted many times. V is TRBV5-5 and J is TRBJ1-6; D call uncertain. The V end was cut by 4 bases, the J end by 7 bases, with 15 bases between. Germline CDR1 reads SGHKS; CDR2 reads YYEKEE (reference sequence). The CDR3 is made up of 15 amino acids. CDR3 sequence: CASSHSPGSNSPLHF. The CDR3 region has the DNA TGTGCCAGCAGCCATTCTCCGGGCTCAAATTCACCCCTCCACTTT.

The chain employs TRBV4-1 and TRBJ1-5; a possible D gene is TRBD1 (5 bases). This CDR3 has 19 amino acids. V lost 3 bases and J lost 3, with 24 bases in between. The germline gives CDR1 MGHRA, CDR2 YSYEKL. The CDR3 sequence: CASSQGLFGQEGTNQPQHF. Here the CDR3 DNA reads TGCGCCAGCAGCCAGGGGCTCTTTGGGCAGGAGGGAACCAATCAGCCCCAGCATTTT.

The genes are TRBV12-3 or TRBV12-4 and TRBJ1-4, with D tentatively TRBD1 (5 bases). Trimming took 5 bases from V and 3 from J, leaving 13 bases between them. The CDR3 is 15 amino acids. This CDR3 reads CASSLRLGANEKLFF. The DNA of the CDR3 is TGTGCCAGCAGTCTAAGGTTGGGGGCTAATGAAAAACTGTTTTTT.

V is TRBV12-5 and J is TRBJ1-1; D is uncertain. The V and J ends lost 4 bases and 2 bases respectively, with 8 bases between them. From germline, CDR1 is LGHNT and CDR2 FRNRAP. This CDR3 has 13 amino acids. The CDR3 DNA reads as TGTGCTAGTGGTTGGGAGATAAACACTGAAGCTTTCTTT. This translates into CASGWEINTEAFF. Full variable domain (rest looked up from reference TRBV12-5 and TRBJ1-1): DARVTQTPRHKVTEMGQEVTMRCQPILGHNTVFWYRQTMMQGLELLAYFRNRAPLDDSGMPKDRFSAEMPDATLATLKIQPSEPRDSAVYFCASGWEINTEAFFGQGTRLTVV.